What follows are 27 T cell receptor beta chains derived from one specimen sequenced in a study of cytomegalovirus exposure and HLA in healthy donors. The PCR used 60 Vbeta and 13 Jbeta primers. Using immunoSEQ multiplex PCR, the repertoire was profiled, and TCRdb retains in-frame clones only, with some absent. Here the sample spans about 200,000 clones, around 82% being singletons. The specimen sequenced was PBMCs. All receptors derive from a woman in her 30s in good health and CMV-seronegative.

The chain couples TRBV5-1 to TRBJ2-6; TRBD2 matches 9 bases. The CDR3 is made up of 18 amino acids. V shed 5 bases, J shed 0 bases, and the junction held 9 bases outside the gene matches. From germline, CDR1 is SGHRS and CDR2 YFSETQ. CDR3 bases: TGCGCCAGCAGTTCGCGGACTAGCGTAGACTCTGGGGCCAACGTCCTGACTTTC. This sequence encodes CASSSRTSVDSGANVLTF. Together with reference TRBV5-1 and TRBJ2-6, the CDR3 gives the full variable domain: KAGVTQTPRYLIKTRGQQVTLSCSPISGHRSVSWYQQTPGQGLQFLFEYFSETQRNKGNFPGRFSGRQFSNSRSEMNVSTLELGDSALYLCASSSRTSVDSGANVLTFGAGSRLTVL.

This clone was found once. V is TRBV28 and J is TRBJ2-7; the match to TRBD1 covers 10 bases. Germline values: CDR1 MDHEN, CDR2 SYDVKM. V was pared by 2 bases and J by 5 bases, with 3 bases of the junction left unmatched. This CDR3 is built from 14 residues. In nucleotides, the CDR3 is TGTGCCAGCAGTTTACGGGACAGGGGCCACGAGCAGTACTTC. Translating it yields CASSLRDRGHEQYF.

This clone was recorded only once. The chain couples TRBV6-4 to TRBJ2-6; D gene ambiguous. The germline CDR1 and CDR2 sequences are MRHNA and SNTAGT. This CDR3 has 15 residues. V lost 0 bases, J lost 1 base, and 4 bases lay in between. CDR3 nucleotides: TGTGCCAGCAGTGACTCGAGGTCTGGGGCCAACGTCCTGACTTTC. It yields the protein CASSDSRSGANVLTF.

The chain has TRBV5-1 and TRBJ2-2, with D tentatively TRBD2 (6 bases). CDR3 size: 14 residues. V lost 4 bases to trimming and J lost 2 bases, with 9 bases between them. In germline, CDR1 is SGHRS, CDR2 YFSETQ. The DNA for the CDR3 is TGCGCCAGCAGCGGGACTTATAACACCGGGGAGCTGTTTTTT. It translates to CASSGTYNTGELFF.

The rearrangement links TRBV4-2 to TRBJ2-2; D unresolved. This CDR3 region has 11 residues. Looked up from germline, CDR1 is LGHNA and CDR2 is YNFKEQ. Trimming took 1 base from V and 8 from J, leaving 2 bases between them. CDR3 in amino acids: CASSQAGELFF. As DNA, the CDR3 is TGTGCCAGCAGCCAAGCTGGGGAGCTGTTTTTT.

The J gene is TRBJ2-5, the V gene TRBV18; D not resolved. V was shortened by 1 base and J by 0 bases, with 6 bases between the two germline ends. CDR3 size: 14 residues. Germline V CDR1 and CDR2: KGHSH, LQKENI. In DNA, the CDR3 is TGTGCCAGCTCACCACGTTCGGACCAAGAGACCCAGTACTTC. This translates into CASSPRSDQETQYF.

The V call is TRBV19, the J call TRBJ2-7, with TRBD2 matching over 12 bases. The V gene end was trimmed by 5 bases and the J gene end by 3 bases; junction bases not matched to a gene: 11. The germline V gene has CDR1 LNHDA and CDR2 SQIVND (reference sequence). The length of the CDR3 is 17 residues. The CDR3 loop reads CASSSRPSGRVFYEQYF. CDR3 nucleotides: TGTGCCAGTAGTTCCCGACCTAGCGGGAGGGTATTCTACGAGCAGTACTTC.

This sequence joins TRBV14 and TRBJ2-1, with 8 bases matching TRBD2. The germline V gene has CDR1 SGHDN and CDR2 FVKESK. The CDR3 sequence is 15 residues long. V lost 4 bases and J lost 6; bases outside the gene matches: 8. The DNA of the CDR3 is TGTGCCAGCAGCCGGGGGACTAGTTATTTCAATGAGCAGTTCTTC. Encoded protein: CASSRGTSYFNEQFF.

The genes are TRBV6-6 and TRBJ2-1; D gene unclear. The V end lost 6 bases, the J end lost 3 bases, and 9 bases lay between the germline ends. Germline values: CDR1 MNHNY, CDR2 SVGAGI (reference sequence). The CDR3 extends over 13 amino acids. CDR3 DNA: TGTGCCAGCAGAAGCGAAAACTACAATGAGCAGTTCTTC. Translating gives CASRSENYNEQFF.

CDR3 region: CASNRDRATGELFF. The CDR3 nucleotides are TGTGCCAGCAACCGAGACAGGGCTACCGGGGAGCTGTTTTTT. V usage is TRBV6-5 and J usage is TRBJ2-2; 7 bases align to TRBD1. Germline CDR1 is MNHEY and CDR2 is SVGAGI. The CDR3 runs 14 residues. Trimming cost V 7 bases and J 5 bases; bases outside gene matches: 7.

For the CDR3, the DNA is TGTGCCAGCAGCTTAGAACAGGGGAGGGAGCAGTACTTC. This codes for CASSLEQGREQYF. V usage is TRBV7-2 and J usage is TRBJ2-7; D possibly corresponds to TRBD1 (7 bases). Germline CDR1 and CDR2: SGHTA and FQGNSA. Trimming removed 1 base at V and 7 bases at J, with 11 bases between. This CDR3 spans 13 amino acids.

The CDR3 coding sequence is TGTGCCAGCAGTCATCCAGGGAGCAATCAGCCCCAGCATTTT. Translating gives CASSHPGSNQPQHF. This chain joins TRBV7-2 and TRBJ1-5; D perhaps matches TRBD1 (5 bases). From germline, CDR1 is SGHTA and CDR2 FQGNSA. Trimming removed 6 bases at V and 1 base at J, with 10 bases between. The CDR3 loop spans 14 amino acids.

This clone was seen only once. The CDR3 loop reads CASSLQLLTGGNTEAFF. In DNA, the CDR3 is TGTGCCAGCAGCCTCCAGCTCCTAACAGGGGGGAACACTGAAGCTTTCTTT. The chain combines TRBV7-8 with TRBJ1-1; 8 bases are a match to TRBD1. There are 17 residues in the CDR3. Trimming cost V 5 bases and J 1 base; bases outside gene matches: 12. Germline V CDR1 and CDR2: SGHVS, FQNEAQ.

The J gene is TRBJ1-2, the V gene TRBV9, with D perhaps TRBD1 (5 bases). This CDR3 has 14 amino acids. CDR1 is SGDLS, CDR2 YYNGEE, per germline. The V end was cut by 4 bases, the J end by 7 bases, with 17 bases between. Here the CDR3 reads CASSSTGTLSGYTF. CDR3 sequence (DNA): TGTGCCAGCAGCTCAACCGGGACTTTGAGTGGCTACACCTTC.

This clone was detected only a few times. This chain links TRBV30 with TRBJ1-1, with D maybe TRBD1 (5 bases). V lost 8 bases, J lost 0 bases, and 16 bases lay in between. The CDR3 extends over 14 amino acids. The V gene's germline CDR1 is GTSNPN and CDR2 SVGIG (reference sequence). CDR3 DNA: TGTGCCCGCACAAACGGGGGATTGAACACTGAAGCTTTCTTT. This gives the protein CARTNGGLNTEAFF.

This rearrangement joins TRBV6-1 to TRBJ2-2; TRBD1 agrees at 7 bases. In germline, CDR1 is MNHNS, CDR2 SASEGT. This CDR3 spans 15 amino acids. Unmatched junction bases numbered 6, after V lost 7 bases and J lost 1 base. CDR3 sequence: CASIKGQKNTGELFF. CDR3 DNA sequence: TGTGCCAGCATCAAGGGACAGAAGAACACCGGGGAGCTGTTTTTT.

The chain couples TRBV18 to TRBJ2-7; no clear D. The CDR3 extends over 13 amino acids. Trimming stripped 3 bases from V and 1 base from J, with 7 bases between. Germline values: CDR1 KGHSH, CDR2 LQKENI. The CDR3 protein is CASSPDISYEQYF. DNA of the CDR3: TGTGCCAGCTCACCCGACATATCCTACGAGCAGTACTTC.

This chain uses TRBV5-4 with TRBJ1-6; unclear D gene. This CDR3 region has 15 residues. Between the trimmed V and J ends, which lost 4 bases and 10 bases, there was a span of 18 bases. Looked up from germline, CDR1 is SGHNT and CDR2 is YYREEE (reference sequence). Here the CDR3 DNA reads TGTGCCAGCAGCGCGGTCCGCGCTAAAGGATCACCCCTCCACTTT. Translating gives CASSAVRAKGSPLHF. The variable domain in full, completed from reference TRBV5-4 and TRBJ1-6, reads ETGVTQSPTHLIKTRGQQVTLRCSSQSGHNTVSWYQQALGQGPQFIFQYYREEENGRGNFPPRFSGLQFPNYSSELNVNALELDDSALYLCASSAVRAKGSPLHFGNGTRLTVT.

The rearrangement uses TRBV27 and TRBJ2-7; TRBD1 agrees at 8 bases. This CDR3 contains 14 residues. The V and J ends lost 5 bases and 6 bases, in that order; junction bases with no gene match: 9. CDR1 is MNHEY and CDR2 is SMNVEV in the germline V gene (reference sequence). DNA for the CDR3: TGTGCCAGCAGTATCAGACAGGGGACGGGCGAGCAGTACTTC. It yields the protein CASSIRQGTGEQYF.

This clone was recorded a few times. The rearrangement joins TRBV10-3 to TRBJ1-2, with TRBD1 matching over 8 bases. CDR1 is ENHRY and CDR2 is SYGVKD in the germline V gene. The CDR3 runs 13 residues. Trimming at V came to 7 bases and at J to 9 bases, leaving 10 bases not matched to a gene. CDR3 bases: TGTGCCATCAACCTGGACAGGGCCGGAAGCTACACCTTC. Its translation: CAINLDRAGSYTF.

The rearrangement uses TRBV19 and TRBJ1-5, with D possibly TRBD1 on 6 matching bases. Germline loops: CDR1 LNHDA, CDR2 SQIVND (reference sequence). Trimming left V 7 bases short and J 0 bases short, with 10 bases between. There are 14 residues in the CDR3. CDR3 nucleotide sequence: TGTGCCAGTACCCTGGACAGTAGCAATCAGCCCCAGCATTTT. Amino acids: CASTLDSSNQPQHF. Full variable domain (outside the CDR3, taken from reference TRBV19 and TRBJ1-5): DGGITQSPKYLFRKEGQNVTLSCEQNLNHDAMYWYRQDPGQGLRLIYYSQIVNDFQKGDIAEGYSVSREKKESFPLTVTSAQKNPTAFYLCASTLDSSNQPQHFGDGTRLSIL.

This chain uses TRBV18 with TRBJ1-5; D may be TRBD1 (6 bases). The CDR3 has 16 residues. From germline, CDR1 is KGHSH and CDR2 LQKENI. Trimming took 2 bases from V and 5 from J, leaving 16 bases between them. CDR3 protein: CASSPVGGTQDQPQHF. DNA of the CDR3: TGTGCCAGCTCACCAGTCGGTGGGACACAGGATCAGCCCCAGCATTTT.

This chain joins TRBV5-1 and TRBJ2-1; 10 positions match TRBD2. The V segment lost 0 bases and the J segment 1 base; nucleotides outside the gene matches: 1. CDR1 and CDR2 (germline): SGHRS, YFSETQ. The CDR3 sequence is 16 residues long. The CDR3 loop is CASSLVLAGSYNEQFF. In DNA, the CDR3 is TGCGCCAGCAGCTTGGTACTAGCGGGATCCTACAATGAGCAGTTCTTC. The full variable domain, its missing parts supplied by reference TRBV5-1 and TRBJ2-1, is KAGVTQTPRYLIKTRGQQVTLSCSPISGHRSVSWYQQTPGQGLQFLFEYFSETQRNKGNFPGRFSGRQFSNSRSEMNVSTLELGDSALYLCASSLVLAGSYNEQFFGPGTRLTVL.

This chain joins TRBV5-1 and TRBJ2-3; D is possibly TRBD1 (5 bases). Per the germline V gene, CDR1 is SGHRS and CDR2 is YFSETQ. The CDR3 is made up of 17 amino acids. Deletions cut 0 bases from V and 2 bases from J, with 16 bases between. The DNA of the CDR3 is TGCGCCAGCAGCTTGGCCCTGGCGGCAGGGTACACAGATACGCAGTATTTT. Its protein product is CASSLALAAGYTDTQYF.

The V gene is TRBV28, the J gene TRBJ2-1; 7 positions agree with TRBD1. Germline CDR1 is MDHEN and CDR2 is SYDVKM. This CDR3 has 15 residues. V lost 5 bases and J lost 4; bases outside the gene matches: 8. Here the CDR3 DNA reads TGTGCCAGCAGTCCACAGGGGAAGGGGTACAATGAGCAGTTCTTC. Amino acids: CASSPQGKGYNEQFF.

CDR3 protein: CASSVQWGTNEKLFF. The CDR3 bases are TGTGCCAGCAGCGTACAGTGGGGCACTAATGAAAAACTGTTTTTT. The V and J genes are TRBV9 and TRBJ1-4, with D tentatively TRBD1 (5 bases). Germline CDR1 and CDR2: SGDLS and YYNGEE. Deletions cut 1 base from V and 2 bases from J, with 9 bases between. This CDR3 region has 15 residues.

As regards this clone: At one end the junction does not follow the germline gene, possibly because of a read error. The genes are TRBV5-1 and TRBJ1-2, with 8 positions matching TRBD1. Germline V gene sequence: CDR1 SGHRS, CDR2 YFSETQ. The CDR3 contains 14 residues. As DNA, the CDR3 is TGCGCCAGCAGCTTGGCAAAGGTACAGGGGGAATCAGTTTTC. Its protein product is CASSLAKVQGESVF. Variable domain in full (rest from reference TRBV5-1 and TRBJ1-2): KAGVTQTPRYLIKTRGQQVTLSCSPISGHRSVSWYQQTPGQGLQFLFEYFSETQRNKGNFPGRFSGRQFSNSRSEMNVSTLELGDSALYLCASSLAKVQGESVFGSGTRLTVV.